The clone carrying this T cell receptor (beta chain) appeared a single time. Its antigen is unidentified. This sample stems from a study of brain T cells in children with intractable seizures. General study points: Patients' HCMV serostatus was unknown; virus specificity rests on CDR3 similarity alone.

The method was immunoSEQ multiplex PCR; TCRdb's version includes in-frame clones alone and lacks a portion of them. The sample has approximately 110,000 clones, 85% to 95% seen once; the top ten hold 3.8%. Trimming removed 4 bases at V and 2 bases at J, with 3 bases between. CDR3 length equals 11 residues. Germline V gene lookup returns CDR1 GTSNPN and CDR2 SVGIG (reference sequence). Only cases whose brain tissue showed the highest T cell transcript signatures were sequenced. J is TRBJ1-3 and V is TRBV30; D ambiguous. This TCR derives from a boy under two years old with hemimegalencephaly and intractable seizures. The source was peripheral blood, collected at surgery. This chain's CDR3 is CAWTTGNTIYF. DNA of the CDR3: TGTGCCTGGACCACTGGAAACACCATATATTTT.